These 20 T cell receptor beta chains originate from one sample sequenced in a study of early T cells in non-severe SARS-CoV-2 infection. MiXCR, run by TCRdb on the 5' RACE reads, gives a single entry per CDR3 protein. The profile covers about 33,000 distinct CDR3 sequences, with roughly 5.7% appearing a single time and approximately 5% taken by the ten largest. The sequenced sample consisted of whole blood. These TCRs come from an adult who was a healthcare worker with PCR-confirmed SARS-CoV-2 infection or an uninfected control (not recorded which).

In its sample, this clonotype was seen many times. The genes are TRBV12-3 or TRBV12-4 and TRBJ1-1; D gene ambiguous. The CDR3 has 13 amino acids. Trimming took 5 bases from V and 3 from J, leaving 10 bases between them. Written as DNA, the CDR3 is TGTGCCAGCAGTCTCCTGTGGCACACTGAAGCTTTCTTT. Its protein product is CASSLLWHTEAFF.

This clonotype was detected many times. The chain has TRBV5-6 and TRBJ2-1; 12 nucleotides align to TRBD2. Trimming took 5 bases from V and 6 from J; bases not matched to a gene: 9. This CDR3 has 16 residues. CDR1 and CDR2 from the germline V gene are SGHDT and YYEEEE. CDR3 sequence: CASSPLAGGPLNEQFF. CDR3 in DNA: TGTGCCAGCAGTCCTCTAGCGGGAGGGCCCCTCAATGAGCAGTTCTTC.

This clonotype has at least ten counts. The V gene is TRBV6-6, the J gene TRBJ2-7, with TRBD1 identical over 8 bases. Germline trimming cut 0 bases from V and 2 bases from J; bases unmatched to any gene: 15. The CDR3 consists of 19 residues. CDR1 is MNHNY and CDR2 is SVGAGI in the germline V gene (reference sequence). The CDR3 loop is CASSYSGQAKQGKTYEQYF. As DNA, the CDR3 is TGTGCCAGCAGTTACTCGGGACAGGCCAAGCAAGGAAAAACCTACGAGCAGTACTTC.

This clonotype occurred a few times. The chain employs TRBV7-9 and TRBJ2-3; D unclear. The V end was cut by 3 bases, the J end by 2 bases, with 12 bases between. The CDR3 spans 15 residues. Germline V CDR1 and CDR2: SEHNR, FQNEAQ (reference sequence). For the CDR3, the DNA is TGTGCCAGCAGCTTTCGGCGGCTCAACACAGATACGCAGTATTTT. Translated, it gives CASSFRRLNTDTQYF.

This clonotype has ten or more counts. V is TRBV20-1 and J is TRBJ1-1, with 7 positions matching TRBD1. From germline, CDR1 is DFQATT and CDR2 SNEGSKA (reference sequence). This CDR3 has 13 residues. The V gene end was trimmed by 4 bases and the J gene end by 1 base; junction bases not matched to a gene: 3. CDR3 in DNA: TGCAGTGCTAACCGGGACAGGAACACTGAAGCTTTCTTT. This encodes CSANRDRNTEAFF.

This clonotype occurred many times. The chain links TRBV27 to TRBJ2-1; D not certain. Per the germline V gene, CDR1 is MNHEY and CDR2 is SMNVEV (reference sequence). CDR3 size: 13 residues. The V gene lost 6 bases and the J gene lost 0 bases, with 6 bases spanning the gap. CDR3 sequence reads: CASRADSYNEQFF. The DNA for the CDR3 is TGTGCCAGCAGGGCAGACTCCTACAATGAGCAGTTCTTC.

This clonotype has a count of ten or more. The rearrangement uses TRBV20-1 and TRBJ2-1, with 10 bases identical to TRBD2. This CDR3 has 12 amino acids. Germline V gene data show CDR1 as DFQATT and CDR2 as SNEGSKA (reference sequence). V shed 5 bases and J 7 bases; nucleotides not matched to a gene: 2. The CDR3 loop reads CSAGLAENEQFF. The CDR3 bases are TGCAGTGCTGGACTAGCGGAGAATGAGCAGTTCTTC.

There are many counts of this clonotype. The CDR3 DNA is TGTGCCAGCAGCCCACCGAGGGGCTATGAGCAGTTCTTC. Translated: CASSPPRGYEQFF. The chain combines TRBV7-8 with TRBJ2-1; perhaps D is TRBD1 or TRBD2 (5 bases each). Trimming removed 5 bases at V and 8 bases at J, with 13 bases between. The CDR3 covers 13 residues. Germline assignment: CDR1 SGHVS and CDR2 FQNEAQ.

CDR3 sequence: CASSSPTSADTQYF. As DNA, the CDR3 is TGCGCCAGCAGCTCCCCCACTAGCGCAGATACGCAGTATTTT. The chain joins TRBV5-1 to TRBJ2-3, with 7 bases matching TRBD2. This CDR3 contains 14 residues. Unmatched junction bases numbered 5, after V lost 3 bases and J lost 4 bases. CDR1 and CDR2 from the germline V gene are SGHRS and YFSETQ.

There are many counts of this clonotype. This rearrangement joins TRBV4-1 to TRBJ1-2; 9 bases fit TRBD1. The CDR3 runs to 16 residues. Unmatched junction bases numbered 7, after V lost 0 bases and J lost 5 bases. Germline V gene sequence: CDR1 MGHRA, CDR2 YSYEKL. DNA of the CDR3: TGCGCCAGCAGCCAAGATCCGGGGACAGGGAAGTATGGCTACACCTTC. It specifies CASSQDPGTGKYGYTF.

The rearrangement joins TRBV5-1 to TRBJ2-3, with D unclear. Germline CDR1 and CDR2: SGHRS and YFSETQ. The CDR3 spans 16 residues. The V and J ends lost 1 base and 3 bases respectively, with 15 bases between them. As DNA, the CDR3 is TGCGCCAGCAGCTTGTTGTCCTTTGGTGGGACAGATACGCAGTATTTT. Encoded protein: CASSLLSFGGTDTQYF.

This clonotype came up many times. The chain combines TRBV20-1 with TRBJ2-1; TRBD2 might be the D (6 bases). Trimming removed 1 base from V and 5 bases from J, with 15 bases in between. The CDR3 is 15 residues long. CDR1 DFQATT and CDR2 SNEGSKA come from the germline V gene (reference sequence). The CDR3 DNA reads TGCAGTGCTAGAGCATCAAGACTAGTGAACAATGAGCAGTTCTTC. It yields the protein CSARASRLVNNEQFF.

CDR3 residues: CASSLSGRRNEQFF. The CDR3 coding sequence is TGTGCCAGCAGTCTCAGCGGGAGGAGGAATGAGCAGTTCTTC. The V gene is TRBV6-5, the J gene TRBJ2-1, with TRBD2 matching 9 bases. Germline V gives CDR1 MNHEY, CDR2 SVGAGI. The CDR3 loop spans 14 amino acids. J was trimmed by 7 bases and V by 5 bases; bases with no gene match: 6.

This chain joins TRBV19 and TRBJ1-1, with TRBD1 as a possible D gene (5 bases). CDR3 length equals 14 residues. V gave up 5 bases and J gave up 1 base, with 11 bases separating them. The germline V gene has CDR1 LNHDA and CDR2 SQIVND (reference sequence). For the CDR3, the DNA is TGTGCCAGTAGTCTCAGGGTACCGAACACTGAAGCTTTCTTT. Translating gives CASSLRVPNTEAFF.

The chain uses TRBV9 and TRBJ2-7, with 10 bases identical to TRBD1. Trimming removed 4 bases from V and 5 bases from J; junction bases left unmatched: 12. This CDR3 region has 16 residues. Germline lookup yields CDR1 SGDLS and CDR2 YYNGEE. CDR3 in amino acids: CASSPAMGTGDHEQYF. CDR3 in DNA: TGTGCCAGCAGCCCCGCTATGGGGACAGGGGACCACGAGCAGTACTTC.

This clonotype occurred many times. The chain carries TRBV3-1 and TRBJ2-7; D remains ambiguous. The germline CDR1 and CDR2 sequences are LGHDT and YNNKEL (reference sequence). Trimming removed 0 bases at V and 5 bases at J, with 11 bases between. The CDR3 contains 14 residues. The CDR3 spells CASSQDLVVNEQYF. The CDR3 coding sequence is TGTGCCAGCAGCCAAGATCTTGTAGTAAACGAGCAGTACTTC.

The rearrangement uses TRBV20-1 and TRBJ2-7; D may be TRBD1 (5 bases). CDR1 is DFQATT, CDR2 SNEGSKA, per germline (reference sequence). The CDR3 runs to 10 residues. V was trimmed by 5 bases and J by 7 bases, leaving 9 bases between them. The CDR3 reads CSALRVEQYF. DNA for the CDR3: TGCAGTGCTCTCAGGGTGGAGCAGTACTTC.

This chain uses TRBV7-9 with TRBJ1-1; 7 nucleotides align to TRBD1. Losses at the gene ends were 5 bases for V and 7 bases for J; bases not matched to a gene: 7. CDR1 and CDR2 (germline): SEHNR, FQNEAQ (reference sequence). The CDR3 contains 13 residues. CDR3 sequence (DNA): TGTGCCAGCAGCCCCGGACAGGACTTTGAAGCTTTCTTT. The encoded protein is CASSPGQDFEAFF.

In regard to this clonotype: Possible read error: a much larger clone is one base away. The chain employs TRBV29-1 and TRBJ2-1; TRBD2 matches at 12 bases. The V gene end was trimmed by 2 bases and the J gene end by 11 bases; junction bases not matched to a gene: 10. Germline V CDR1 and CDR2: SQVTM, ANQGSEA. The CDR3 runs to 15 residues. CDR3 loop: CSVESALAGGNQQFF. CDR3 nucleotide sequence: TGCAGCGTTGAATCTGCGCTAGCGGGAGGGAATCAGCAGTTCTTC.

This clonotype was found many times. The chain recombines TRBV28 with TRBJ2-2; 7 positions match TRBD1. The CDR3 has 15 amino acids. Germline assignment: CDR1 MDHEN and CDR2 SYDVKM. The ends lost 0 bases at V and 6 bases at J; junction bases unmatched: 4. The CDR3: CASSLWTGKSGELFF. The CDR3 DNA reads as TGTGCCAGCAGTTTATGGACAGGGAAATCCGGGGAGCTGTTTTTT.